A single sample gave rise to the 16 T cell receptor beta chains below, sequenced in a study of T cell changes during pregnancy in multiple sclerosis. Produced via immunoSEQ multiplex PCR; TCRdb's table is partial and in-frame only. Seen here are 50,000 or so clones, approximately 92% observed once, and the top ten hold 3.9%. Sample: CD8+ T cells from peripheral blood mononuclear cells, taken after pregnancy. The receptor source for this set is a female donor with multiple sclerosis, enrolled in a pregnancy study.

The rearrangement joins TRBV11-1 to TRBJ2-7; D might be TRBD2 (5 bases). CDR3 length: 16 residues. Deletions cut 3 bases from V and 3 bases from J, with 18 bases between. The germline V gene encodes CDR1 SGHAT and CDR2 FQDESV (reference sequence). DNA of the CDR3: TGTGCCAGCAGCTTTTTCCAGAGGGCCGCTTACTACGAGCAGTACTTC. Protein product: CASSFFQRAAYYEQYF.

The rearrangement links TRBV6-5 to TRBJ2-1, with 9 bases lining up with TRBD2. The junction had 4 bases not matched to a gene; V was cut back by 0 bases and J by 7 bases. This CDR3 is 15 amino acids long. CDR1 MNHEY and CDR2 SVGAGI come from the germline V gene. The CDR3 sequence: CASSYSGTSNNEQFF. CDR3 bases: TGTGCCAGCAGTTACTCCGGGACTAGCAATAATGAGCAGTTCTTC.

The chain is built from TRBV5-1 and TRBJ1-2, with D tentatively TRBD1 (6 bases). V lost 0 bases and J lost 4, with 13 bases in between. The CDR3 has 15 residues. The V gene's germline CDR1 is SGHRS and CDR2 YFSETQ. CDR3 amino acids: CASSLEGQGTYGYTF. The CDR3 region has the DNA TGCGCCAGCAGCTTGGAAGGTCAGGGGACCTATGGCTACACCTTC.

The rearrangement links TRBV2 to TRBJ2-7; no reliable D call. CDR1 and CDR2 from the germline V gene are SNHLY and FYNNEI. This CDR3 has 17 amino acids. V lost 0 bases to trimming and J lost 2 bases, with 17 bases between them. The CDR3 DNA is TGTGCCAGCAGTGAAGCGCACAGTCAAGAGATCCCCTACGAGCAGTACTTC. Translating gives CASSEAHSQEIPYEQYF.

The genes are TRBV11-2 and TRBJ2-6; 7 nucleotides match TRBD2. The V gene's germline CDR1 is SGHAT and CDR2 FQNNGV. The CDR3 totals 17 residues. J gave up 0 bases and V 4 bases, and 6 bases lay outside the gene matches. CDR3 residues: CASSSRGVNSGANVLTF. Written as DNA, the CDR3 is TGTGCCAGCAGCTCCCGGGGGGTAAACTCTGGGGCCAACGTCCTGACTTTC.

The table lists this clone with a few counts. The chain has TRBV14 and TRBJ2-7, with D maybe TRBD1 (5 bases). V lost 0 bases, J lost 3 bases, and 9 bases lay in between. The CDR3 is 14 residues long. The germline gives CDR1 SGHDN, CDR2 FVKESK. CDR3 nucleotides: TGTGCCAGCAGCCAAGAAGGACAAGGCTACGAGCAGTACTTC. Translating it yields CASSQEGQGYEQYF.

The V and J genes are TRBV7-8 and TRBJ2-3; weak D call: TRBD2 (6 bases). The germline V and J ends were trimmed by 1 base and 5 bases, with 19 bases remaining between them. Germline lookup yields CDR1 SGHVS and CDR2 FQNEAQ. This CDR3 is built from 17 residues. Here the CDR3 reads CASSLDGRGWTQDTQYF. The DNA of the CDR3 is TGTGCCAGCAGCTTAGATGGGCGGGGATGGACTCAAGATACGCAGTATTTT.

This clone has only one observation. The same CDR3 arises from other DNA sequences in this sample as well. V gene TRBV29-1 combines with J gene TRBJ1-2, with D uncertain. Between the trimmed V and J ends, which lost 4 bases and 4 bases, there was a span of 16 bases. Per the germline V gene, CDR1 is SQVTM and CDR2 is ANQGSEA. CDR3 length equals 14 residues. This CDR3 reads CSVVRAREVYGYTF. In nucleotides, the CDR3 is TGCAGCGTTGTTAGGGCCCGGGAGGTCTATGGCTACACCTTC. Full variable domain (remainder filled in from reference TRBV29-1 and TRBJ1-2): SAVISQKPSRDICQRGTSLTIQCQVDSQVTMMFWYRQQPGQSLTLIATANQGSEATYESGFVIDKFPISRPNLTFSTLTVSNMSPEDSSIYLCSVVRAREVYGYTFGSGTRLTVV.

The chain carries TRBV6-5 and TRBJ2-1; 8 positions agree with TRBD2. J lost 10 bases, V lost 4 bases, and 0 bases had no gene match. The CDR3 sequence is 11 residues long. Germline CDR1 MNHEY, CDR2 SVGAGI. CDR3 DNA sequence: TGTGCCAGCAGTTTAGCGGGAGAGCAGTTCTTC. As protein: CASSLAGEQFF.

The chain links TRBV10-3 to TRBJ1-2, with 7 bases aligning to TRBD1. CDR3 length: 13 residues. The J segment lost 6 bases and the V segment lost 7 bases, leaving 8 bases of the junction unmatched. CDR1 is ENHRY, CDR2 SYGVKD, per germline. The CDR3 nucleotides are TGTGCCATCATAGGGACAGCCTCGGATGGCTACACCTTC. This translates into CAIIGTASDGYTF.

This chain connects TRBV28 to TRBJ2-2, with a possible D match to TRBD1 (6 bases). Germline V gene lookup returns CDR1 MDHEN and CDR2 SYDVKM. With 8 bases removed from V and 2 bases from J, the gap between germline ends came to 9 bases. CDR3 length equals 13 residues. This chain's CDR3 is CASQGQNTGELFF. The CDR3 coding sequence is TGTGCCAGCCAGGGACAAAACACCGGGGAGCTGTTTTTT.

This clone was seen only a few times. This chain uses TRBV9 with TRBJ2-2; no definite D call. The germline gives CDR1 SGDLS, CDR2 YYNGEE. V was shortened by 4 bases and J by 0 bases, with 4 bases between the two germline ends. CDR3 length: 13 residues. This CDR3 reads CASSPANTGELFF. CDR3 DNA: TGTGCCAGCAGCCCAGCGAACACCGGGGAGCTGTTTTTT. Complete variable domain (other parts from reference TRBV9 and TRBJ2-2): DSGVTQTPKHLITATGQRVTLRCSPRSGDLSVYWYQQSLDQGLQFLIQYYNGEERAKGNILERFSAQQFPDLHSELNLSSLELGDSALYFCASSPANTGELFFGEGSRLTVL.

The chain couples TRBV27 to TRBJ1-1; possibly TRBD1 for D (5 bases). Germline lookup yields CDR1 MNHEY and CDR2 SMNVEV (reference sequence). The CDR3 is made up of 13 amino acids. The ends were cut back, 5 bases at V and 5 bases at J, with 12 bases in the middle. The CDR3 DNA reads as TGTGCCAGCAGTCGGGGGGGTGGTACTGAAGCTTTCTTT. Translation: CASSRGGGTEAFF.

The chain is built from TRBV6-5 and TRBJ2-2; 7 bases are a match to TRBD2. Trimming at V came to 3 bases and at J to 7 bases, leaving 5 bases not matched to a gene. The CDR3 covers 14 residues. CDR1 is MNHEY, CDR2 SVGAGI, per germline. The DNA of the CDR3 is TGTGCCAGCAGTTATGCGGGGGTCAGCGGGGAGCTGTTTTTT. This gives the protein CASSYAGVSGELFF.

This rearrangement joins TRBV14 to TRBJ2-1; 12 bases align to TRBD2. Germline lookup yields CDR1 SGHDN and CDR2 FVKESK. The CDR3 contains 16 residues. J gave up 8 bases and V 4 bases, and 9 bases lay outside the gene matches. In nucleotides, the CDR3 is TGTGCCAGCAGCCGGACTAGCGGGGAGTTAGGCCATGAGCAGTTCTTC. Residues: CASSRTSGELGHEQFF.

The J gene is TRBJ2-2, the V gene TRBV6-5; 8 nucleotides match TRBD2. The germline V gene encodes CDR1 MNHEY and CDR2 SVGAGI. V lost 6 bases, J lost 0 bases, and 3 bases stayed unmatched. The CDR3 loop spans 15 amino acids. The CDR3 sequence: CASRPGGANTGELFF. CDR3 DNA: TGTGCCAGCAGGCCGGGAGGGGCGAACACCGGGGAGCTGTTTTTT.